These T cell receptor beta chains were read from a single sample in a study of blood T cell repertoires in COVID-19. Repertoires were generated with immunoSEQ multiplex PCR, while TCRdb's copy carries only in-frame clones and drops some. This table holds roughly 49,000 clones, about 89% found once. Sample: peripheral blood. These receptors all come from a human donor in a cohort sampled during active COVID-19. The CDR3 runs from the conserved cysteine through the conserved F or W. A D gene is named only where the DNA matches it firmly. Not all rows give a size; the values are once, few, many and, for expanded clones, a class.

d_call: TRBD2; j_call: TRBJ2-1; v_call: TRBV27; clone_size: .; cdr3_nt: TGTGCCAGCAGTTTGCCGGGACTAGCGGGTGCCCCCAGGGCGCAGTTCTTC; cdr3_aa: CASSLPGLAGAPRAQFF
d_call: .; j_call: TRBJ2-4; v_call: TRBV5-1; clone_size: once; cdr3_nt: TGCGCCAGCGGGAAGGAGGGCGACATTCAGTACTTC; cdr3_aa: CASGKEGDIQYF
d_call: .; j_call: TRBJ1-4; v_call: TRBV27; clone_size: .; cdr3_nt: TGTGCCAGCAGTTTGATGGGCATGGGTGAAAAACTGTTTTTT; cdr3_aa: CASSLMGMGEKLFF
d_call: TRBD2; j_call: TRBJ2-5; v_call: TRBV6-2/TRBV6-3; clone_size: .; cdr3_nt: TGTGCCAGCAGCTCGGGCTCCCTAGCGGGGTTCCAAGAGACCCAGTACTTC; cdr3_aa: CASSSGSLAGFQETQYF
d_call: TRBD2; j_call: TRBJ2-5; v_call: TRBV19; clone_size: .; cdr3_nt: TGTGCCAGTAGTATAGGGCGGACTAGCGGGAGCGGTCAGTACTTC; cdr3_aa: CASSIGRTSGSGQYF
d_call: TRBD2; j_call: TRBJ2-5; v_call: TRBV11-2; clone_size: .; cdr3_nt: TGTGCCAGCAGCTGGACTAGCGGTCAAGAGACCCAGTACTTC; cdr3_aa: CASSWTSGQETQYF
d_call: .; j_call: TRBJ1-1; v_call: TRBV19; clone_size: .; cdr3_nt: TGTGCCAGTAGTATTCGTTGGGGCGGCAGGGGAAAGACTGAAGCTTTCTTT; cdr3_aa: CASSIRWGGRGKTEAFF
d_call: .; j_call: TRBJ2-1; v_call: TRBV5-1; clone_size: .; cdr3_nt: TGCGCCAGCAGCTTGTCACAGGGCGGCAATGAGCAGTTCTTC; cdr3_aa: CASSLSQGGNEQFF
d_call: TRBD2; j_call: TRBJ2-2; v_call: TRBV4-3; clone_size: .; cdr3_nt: TGCGCCAGCAGCGAACAGTCTAGCGGAGGTAGAGTGGCCGGGGAGCTGTTTTTT; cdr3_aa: CASSEQSSGGRVAGELFF
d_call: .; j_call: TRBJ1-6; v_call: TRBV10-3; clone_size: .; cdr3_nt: TGTGCCATCAGTGACCGGAGCTCCTATAATTCACCCCTCCACTTT; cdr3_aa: CAISDRSSYNSPLHF
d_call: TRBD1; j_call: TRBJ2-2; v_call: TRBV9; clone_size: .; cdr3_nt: TGTGCCAGCAGCGTGGCCCCAGGGACAGGGGTCACCGGGGAGCTGTTTTTT; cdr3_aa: CASSVAPGTGVTGELFF
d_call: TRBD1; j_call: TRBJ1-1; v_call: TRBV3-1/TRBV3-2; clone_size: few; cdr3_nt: TGTGCCAGCAGTCTAGACAGGGTAGGCACTGAAGCTTTCTTT; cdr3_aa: CASSLDRVGTEAFF
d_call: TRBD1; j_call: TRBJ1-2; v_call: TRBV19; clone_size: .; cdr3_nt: TGTGCCAGTAGTAGAGGGGGCGAGGGCTACACCTTC; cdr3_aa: CASSRGGEGYTF
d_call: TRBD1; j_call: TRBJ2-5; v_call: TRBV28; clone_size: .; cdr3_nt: TGTGCCAGCAGTCGAAGCCAGGGGGCAGGGGAGACCCAGTACTTC; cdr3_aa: CASSRSQGAGETQYF
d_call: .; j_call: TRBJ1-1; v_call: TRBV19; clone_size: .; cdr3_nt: TGTGCCAGTAAACAGACCATGAACACTGAAGCTTTCTTT; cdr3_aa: CASKQTMNTEAFF
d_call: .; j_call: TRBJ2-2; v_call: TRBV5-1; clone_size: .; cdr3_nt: TGCGCCAGCTCCCGGGATGGATCCGGGGAGCTGTTTTTT; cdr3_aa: CASSRDGSGELFF
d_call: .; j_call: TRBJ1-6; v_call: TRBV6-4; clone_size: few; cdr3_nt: TGTGCCAGTAACCCCCCCCGGGACTTT; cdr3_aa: CASNPPRDF
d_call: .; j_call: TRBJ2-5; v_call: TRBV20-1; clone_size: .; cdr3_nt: TGCAGTGCTAGTGGACAGCCCCTTCAAGAGACCCAGTACTTC; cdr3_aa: CSASGQPLQETQYF
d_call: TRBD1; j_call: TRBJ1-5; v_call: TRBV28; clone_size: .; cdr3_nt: TGTGCCAGCAGTATCACAGGGGTTAGCAATCAGCCCCAGCATTTT; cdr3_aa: CASSITGVSNQPQHF
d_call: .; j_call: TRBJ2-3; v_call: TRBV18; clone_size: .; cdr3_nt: TGTGCCAGCTCCCCTGCACGAAAAGCCACAGATACGCAGTATTTT; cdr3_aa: CASSPARKATDTQYF
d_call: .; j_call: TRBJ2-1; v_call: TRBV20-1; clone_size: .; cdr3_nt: TGCAGTGCTTCAGGGGAGAATGAGCAGTTCTTC; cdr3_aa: CSASGENEQFF
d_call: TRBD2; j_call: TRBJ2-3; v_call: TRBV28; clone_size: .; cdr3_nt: TGTGCCAGCAGTCTGGCTAGCGGGGGGGCATCAGATACGCAGTATTTT; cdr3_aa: CASSLASGGASDTQYF
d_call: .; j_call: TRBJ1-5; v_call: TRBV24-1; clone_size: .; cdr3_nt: TGTGCCACCAGTGAAGGGACATACAATCAGCCCCAGCATTTT; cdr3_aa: CATSEGTYNQPQHF
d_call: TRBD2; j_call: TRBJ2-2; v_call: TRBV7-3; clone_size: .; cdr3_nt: TGTGCCAGCAGCTTACCTAGCGGGCACACCGGGGAGCTGTTTTTT; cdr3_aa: CASSLPSGHTGELFF
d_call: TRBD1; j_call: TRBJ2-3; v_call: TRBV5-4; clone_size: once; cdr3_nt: TGTGCCAGCACCTCGGGACAGCTACCCACAGATACGCAGTATTTT; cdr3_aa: CASTSGQLPTDTQYF
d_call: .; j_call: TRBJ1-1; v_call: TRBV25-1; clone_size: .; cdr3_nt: TGTGCCAGCACCTCGAGGCAGCCGAACACTGAAGCTTTCTTT; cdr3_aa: CASTSRQPNTEAFF
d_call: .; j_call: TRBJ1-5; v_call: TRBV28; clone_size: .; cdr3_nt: TGTGCCAGCAGCCCCCCGGGTGGGTTGAATCAGCCCCAGCATTTT; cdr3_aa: CASSPPGGLNQPQHF
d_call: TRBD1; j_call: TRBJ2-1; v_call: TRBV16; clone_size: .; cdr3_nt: TGTGCCAGCAGCCCGCTAGGGACAGGGACACCCAATGAGCAGTTCTTC; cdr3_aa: CASSPLGTGTPNEQFF
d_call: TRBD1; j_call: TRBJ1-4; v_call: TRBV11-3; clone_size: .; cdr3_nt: TGTGCCAGCAGTCAGACAGGGGGCGGTGAAAAACTGTTTTTT; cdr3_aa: CASSQTGGGEKLFF
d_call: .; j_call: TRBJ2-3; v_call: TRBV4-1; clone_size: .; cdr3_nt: TGCGCCAGCAGCCAAAGGCCTAGCGAACCTTATAGCACAGATACGCAGTATTTT; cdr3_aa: CASSQRPSEPYSTDTQYF
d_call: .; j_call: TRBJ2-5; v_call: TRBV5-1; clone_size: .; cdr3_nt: TGCGCCAGCAGCCCCGGGGTTCAGGAGACCCAGTACTTC; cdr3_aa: CASSPGVQETQYF
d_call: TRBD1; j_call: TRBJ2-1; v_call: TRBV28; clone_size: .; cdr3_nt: TGTGCCAGCAGTTTCCGGGACAGGGGGCGCGGTGAGCAGTTCTTC; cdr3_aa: CASSFRDRGRGEQFF
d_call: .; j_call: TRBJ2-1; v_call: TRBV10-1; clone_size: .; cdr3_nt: TGCGCCAGCAGTGAGAGCCGGACGGGGAATGAGCAGTTCTTC; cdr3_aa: CASSESRTGNEQFF
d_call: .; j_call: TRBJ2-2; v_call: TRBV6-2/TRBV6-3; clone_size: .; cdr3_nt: TGTGCCAGCAGTTACTCACAGAAAAGGGGGACCGGGGAGCTGTTTTTT; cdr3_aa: CASSYSQKRGTGELFF
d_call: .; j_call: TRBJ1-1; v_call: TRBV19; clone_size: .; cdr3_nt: TGTGCCAGTGGGGAGGGGGGGAACACTGAAGCTTTCTTT; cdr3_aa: CASGEGGNTEAFF
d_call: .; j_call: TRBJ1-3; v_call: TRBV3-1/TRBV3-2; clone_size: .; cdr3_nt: TGTGCCAGCAGCCAGGGCTCCACTGCGAGCTCTGGAAACACCATATATTTT; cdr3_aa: CASSQGSTASSGNTIYF
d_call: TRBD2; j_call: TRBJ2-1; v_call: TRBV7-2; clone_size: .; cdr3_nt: TGTGCCAGCAGCTACCACCCCCCAGCGGGAGATAGGAATGAGCAGCTCTTC; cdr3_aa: CASSYHPPAGDRNEQLF
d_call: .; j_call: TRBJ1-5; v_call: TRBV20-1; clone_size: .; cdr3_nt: TGCAGTGCTAGTGGGCAGTATAGCAATCAGCCCCAGCATTTT; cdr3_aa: CSASGQYSNQPQHF
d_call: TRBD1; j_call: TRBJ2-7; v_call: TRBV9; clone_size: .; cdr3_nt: TGTGCCAGCAGCGGACAGGGGGCGGGGGAGCAGTACTTC; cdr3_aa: CASSGQGAGEQYF
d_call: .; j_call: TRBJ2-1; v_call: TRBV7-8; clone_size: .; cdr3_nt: TGTGCCAGCAGCTTCGGAGACAATGAGCAGTTCTTC; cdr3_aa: CASSFGDNEQFF
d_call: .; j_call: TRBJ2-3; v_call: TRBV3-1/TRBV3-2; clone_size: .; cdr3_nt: TGTGCCAGCAGCCAAGGCGGAGGAGGGACAGATACGCAGTATTTT; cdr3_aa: CASSQGGGGTDTQYF
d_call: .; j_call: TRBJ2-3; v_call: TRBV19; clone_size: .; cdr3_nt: TGTGCCAGTAGTAAGTTAGCAGGCACAGATACGCAGTATTTT; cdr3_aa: CASSKLAGTDTQYF
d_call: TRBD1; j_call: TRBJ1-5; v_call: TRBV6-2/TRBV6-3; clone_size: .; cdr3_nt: TGTGCCAGCAGCACAGGGGGCGCCGGGGAACGGGCCCAGCATTTT; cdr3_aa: CASSTGGAGERAQHF
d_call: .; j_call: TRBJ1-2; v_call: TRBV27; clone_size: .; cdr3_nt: TGTGCCAGCAGTTTATGGTACCCGGGAGACTATGGCTACACCTTC; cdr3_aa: CASSLWYPGDYGYTF
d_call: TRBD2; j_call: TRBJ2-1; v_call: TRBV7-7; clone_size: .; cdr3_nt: TGTGCCAGCAGCCCCGGGACTAGGGGAAATGGTGAGCAGTTCTTC; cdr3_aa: CASSPGTRGNGEQFF